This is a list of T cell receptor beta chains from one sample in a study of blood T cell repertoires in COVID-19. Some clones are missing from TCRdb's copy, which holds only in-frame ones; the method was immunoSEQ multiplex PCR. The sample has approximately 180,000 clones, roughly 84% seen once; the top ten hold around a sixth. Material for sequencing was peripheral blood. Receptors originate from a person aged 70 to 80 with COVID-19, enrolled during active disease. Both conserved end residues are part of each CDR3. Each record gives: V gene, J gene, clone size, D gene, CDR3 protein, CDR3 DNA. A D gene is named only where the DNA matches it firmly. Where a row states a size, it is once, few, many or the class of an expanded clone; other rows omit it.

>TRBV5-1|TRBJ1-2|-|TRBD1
CASSSGTGGGGYTF
TGCGCCAGCAGCTCCGGGACAGGGGGCGGGGGCTACACCTTC
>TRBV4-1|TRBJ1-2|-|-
CASSQGSTGNGYTF
TGCGCCAGCAGCCAAGGTTCCACAGGAAATGGCTACACCTTC
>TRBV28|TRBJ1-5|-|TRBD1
CASTLGGQQSRNQHF
TGTGCCAGCACCCTGGGGGGACAGCAATCAAGGAACCAGCATTTT
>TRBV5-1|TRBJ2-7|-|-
CASSLGTVSRSSYEQYF
TGCGCCAGCAGCTTGGGAACAGTCAGTAGAAGCTCCTACGAGCAGTACTTC
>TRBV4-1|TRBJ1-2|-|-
CASSQGQSGHGPANYGYTF
TGCGCCAGCAGCCAAGGGCAGTCCGGCCATGGGCCCGCTAACTATGGCTACACCTTC
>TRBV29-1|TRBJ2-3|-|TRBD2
CSVTLAGASTDTQYF
TGCAGCGTTACGCTAGCGGGGGCTTCCACAGATACGCAGTATTTT
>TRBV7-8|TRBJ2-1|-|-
CASSFRPGLTYNEQFF
TGTGCCAGCAGCTTCAGACCGGGACTGACATACAATGAGCAGTTCTTC
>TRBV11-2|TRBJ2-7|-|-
CASSFSGEQYF
TGTGCCAGCAGCTTCTCAGGAGAGCAGTACTTC
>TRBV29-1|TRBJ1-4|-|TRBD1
CSVKTGGSEKLFF
TGCAGCGTAAAGACAGGGGGGAGCGAAAAACTGTTTTTT
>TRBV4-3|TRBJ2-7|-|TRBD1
CASSRHRGDRSSYEQYF
TGCGCCAGCAGCCGCCACAGGGGGGACAGGAGCTCCTACGAGCAGTACTTC
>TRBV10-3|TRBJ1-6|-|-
CAIGRDTNSPLHF
TGTGCCATCGGCCGGGACACTAATTCACCCCTCCACTTT
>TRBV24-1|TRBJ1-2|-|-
CATQGGEFYGYTF
TGTGCCACTCAAGGCGGGGAGTTCTATGGCTACACCTTC
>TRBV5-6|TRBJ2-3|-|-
CASKRWAGPRTDTQYF
TGTGCCAGCAAACGCTGGGCGGGACCTCGCACAGATACGCAGTATTTT
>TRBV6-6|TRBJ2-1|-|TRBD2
CASSRTSGSDEQFF
TGTGCCAGCAGCCGTACTAGCGGGAGTGATGAGCAGTTCTTC
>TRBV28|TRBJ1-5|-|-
CASTPNWWQGYQPQHF
TGTGCCAGCACCCCTAATTGGTGGCAGGGGTATCAGCCCCAGCATTTT
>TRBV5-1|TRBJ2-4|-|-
CASSDGQSLAKNIQYF
TGCGCCAGCAGCGATGGACAGTCACTAGCCAAAAACATTCAGTACTTC
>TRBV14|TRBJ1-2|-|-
CASSQVGRGSGYTF
TGTGCCAGCAGCCAAGTCGGCAGGGGCAGTGGCTACACCTTC
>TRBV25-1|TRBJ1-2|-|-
CASSAQGRENGYTF
TGTGCCAGCAGTGCACAGGGAAGGGAGAATGGCTACACCTTC
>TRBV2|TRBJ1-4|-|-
CASKQGFVEKLFF
TGTGCCAGCAAACAGGGATTTGTTGAAAAACTGTTTTTT
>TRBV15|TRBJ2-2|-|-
CATSRVRVQSGELFF
TGTGCCACCAGCAGAGTTCGGGTCCAATCCGGGGAGCTGTTTTTT
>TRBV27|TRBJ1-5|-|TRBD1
CASSLRGQGVQPQHF
TGTGCCAGCAGTTTACGTGGACAGGGAGTACAGCCCCAGCATTTT
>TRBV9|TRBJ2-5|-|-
CASSETEETQYF
TGTGCCAGCAGCGAGACAGAAGAGACCCAGTACTTC
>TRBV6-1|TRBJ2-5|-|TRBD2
CASSEELAGLGQETQYF
TGTGCCAGCAGTGAAGAACTAGCGGGGTTAGGACAAGAGACCCAGTACTTC
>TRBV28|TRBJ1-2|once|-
CASSQDTVYGYTF
TGTGCCAGCAGTCAAGATACAGTCTATGGCTACACCTTC
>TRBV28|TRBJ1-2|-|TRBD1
CASRTGERGYTF
TGTGCCAGCAGAACAGGGGAGCGGGGCTACACCTTC
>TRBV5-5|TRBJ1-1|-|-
CASSLAVSNTEAFF
TGTGCCAGCAGCTTGGCTGTCAGTAACACTGAAGCTTTCTTT
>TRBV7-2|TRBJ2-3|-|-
CASSPSLLRGDTQYF
TGTGCCAGCAGCCCCTCTCTCCTTCGAGGTGATACGCAGTATTTT
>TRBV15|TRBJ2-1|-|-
CATSSGWGGNSYNEQFF
TGTGCCACCAGCAGTGGGTGGGGCGGGAACTCCTACAATGAGCAGTTCTTC
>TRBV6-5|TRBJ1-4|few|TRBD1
CASTRQGDEKLFF
TGTGCCAGCACCCGACAGGGGGATGAAAAACTGTTTTTT
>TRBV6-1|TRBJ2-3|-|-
CASSDGTYSTDTQYF
TGTGCCAGCAGTGACGGGACTTATAGCACAGATACGCAGTATTTT
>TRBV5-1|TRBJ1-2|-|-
CASSAAAAANYGYTF
TGCGCCAGCAGCGCGGCAGCTGCAGCTAACTATGGCTACACCTTC
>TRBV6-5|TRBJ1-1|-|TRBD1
CASSATLQGTAFF
TGTGCCAGCAGCGCCACCCTACAGGGGACAGCTTTCTTT
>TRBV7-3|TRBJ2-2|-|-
CASSLNVQAFNTGELFF
TGTGCCAGCAGCCTTAATGTCCAGGCTTTTAACACCGGGGAGCTGTTTTTT
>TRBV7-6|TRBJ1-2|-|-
CASSLQGSYTF
TGTGCCAGCAGCTTACAGGGTAGCTACACCTTC
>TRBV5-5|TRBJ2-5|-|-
CASSLGAVPQETQYF
TGTGCCAGCAGCTTGGGGGCAGTCCCCCAAGAGACCCAGTACTTC
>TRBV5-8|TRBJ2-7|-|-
CASSLKQNNYEQYF
TGTGCCAGCAGCTTAAAACAGAACAACTACGAGCAGTACTTC
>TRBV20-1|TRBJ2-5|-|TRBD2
CSASIAGRETQYF
TGCAGTGCCAGTATAGCGGGGCGGGAGACCCAGTACTTC
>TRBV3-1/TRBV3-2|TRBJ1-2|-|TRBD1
CASSQVLGTGGYGYTF
TGTGCCAGCAGCCAAGTTCTTGGGACAGGGGGCTATGGCTACACCTTC
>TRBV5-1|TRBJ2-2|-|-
CASSSLAALGTGELFF
TGCGCCAGCAGCTCCTTAGCGGCCCTGGGCACCGGGGAGCTGTTTTTT
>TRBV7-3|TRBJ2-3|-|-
CASSWGGQDTQYF
TGTGCCAGCAGCTGGGGGGGCCAAGATACGCAGTATTTT
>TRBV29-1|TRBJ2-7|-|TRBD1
CSVEAPGTGAYEQYF
TGCAGCGTTGAAGCCCCCGGGACAGGAGCCTACGAGCAGTACTTC
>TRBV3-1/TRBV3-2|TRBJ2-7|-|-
CASSQPGGRPQVF
TGTGCCAGCAGCCAACCCGGGGGGCGACCGCAGGTCTTC
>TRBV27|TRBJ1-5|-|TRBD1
CASSLGGGWSQPQHF
TGTGCCAGCAGTTTAGGAGGGGGCTGGTCTCAGCCCCAGCATTTT
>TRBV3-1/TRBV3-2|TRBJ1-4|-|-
CASSQTFATNEKLFF
TGTGCCAGCAGCCAAACATTTGCAACTAATGAAAAACTGTTTTTT
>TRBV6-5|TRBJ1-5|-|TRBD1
CASRERTGFTQPQHF
TGTGCCAGCAGAGAGCGGACAGGGTTTACTCAGCCCCAGCATTTT
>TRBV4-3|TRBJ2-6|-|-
CASSQEYGTSDSGANVLTF
TGCGCCAGCAGCCAAGAATACGGGACATCGGACTCTGGGGCCAACGTCCTGACTTTC
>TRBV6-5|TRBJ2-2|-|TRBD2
CASNSLSGSAGELFF
TGTGCCAGCAATTCACTTAGCGGGAGCGCGGGGGAGCTGTTTTTT
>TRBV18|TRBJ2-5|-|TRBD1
CASSPRQGASQETQYF
TGTGCCAGCTCACCACGACAGGGGGCAAGTCAAGAGACCCAGTACTTC
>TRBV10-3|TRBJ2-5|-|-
CAISEGGALETQYF
TGTGCCATCAGTGAGGGCGGGGCCCTAGAGACCCAGTACTTC
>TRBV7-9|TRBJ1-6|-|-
CASSSLRAAGSPLHF
TGTGCCAGCAGCTCCCTACGCGCGGCAGGGTCACCCCTCCACTTT
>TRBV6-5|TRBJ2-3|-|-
CASNNGGSQYF
TGTGCCAGCAACAACGGAGGCTCGCAGTATTTT
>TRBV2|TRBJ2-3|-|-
CATLPQITTDTQYF
TGTGCAACACTACCCCAGATAACCACAGATACGCAGTATTTT
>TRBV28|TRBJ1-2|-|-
CASRLAGSGYGYTF
TGTGCCAGCAGACTTGCAGGGTCCGGCTATGGCTACACCTTC
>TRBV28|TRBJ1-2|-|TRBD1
CASRPGQGLFGYTF
TGTGCCAGCAGGCCGGGACAGGGGCTTTTCGGCTACACCTTC
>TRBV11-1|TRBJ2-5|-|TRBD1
CASSFSTGDLETQYF
TGTGCCAGCAGCTTCTCGACAGGGGATTTGGAGACCCAGTACTTC
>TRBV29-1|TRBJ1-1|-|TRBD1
CSAGQGIGNTEAFF
TGCAGCGCGGGACAGGGGATAGGGAACACTGAAGCTTTCTTT